The following is a T cell receptor beta chain sequence with its context. This sample was taken from a study of blood T cell repertoires in COVID-19. TCRdb's table, derived via immunoSEQ multiplex PCR, lists solely in-frame clones and lacks some. The repertoire holds fewer than 450,000 clones, with more than 75% as singletons. V was clipped by 5 bases and J by 7 bases; unmatched bases: 10. CDR1 is PRHDT, CDR2 FYEKMQ, per germline (reference sequence). The CDR3 is 15 residues long. The chain uses TRBV13 and TRBJ1-2, with 10 bases aligning to TRBD1. The receptor was isolated from a woman in her forties or fifties with COVID-19, enrolled during active disease. Sequenced sample: peripheral blood. In DNA form, the CDR3 reads TGTGCCAGCAGCCTCCGGGACAGGGGACCGGTTGGCTACACCTTC. Protein product: CASSLRDRGPVGYTF.